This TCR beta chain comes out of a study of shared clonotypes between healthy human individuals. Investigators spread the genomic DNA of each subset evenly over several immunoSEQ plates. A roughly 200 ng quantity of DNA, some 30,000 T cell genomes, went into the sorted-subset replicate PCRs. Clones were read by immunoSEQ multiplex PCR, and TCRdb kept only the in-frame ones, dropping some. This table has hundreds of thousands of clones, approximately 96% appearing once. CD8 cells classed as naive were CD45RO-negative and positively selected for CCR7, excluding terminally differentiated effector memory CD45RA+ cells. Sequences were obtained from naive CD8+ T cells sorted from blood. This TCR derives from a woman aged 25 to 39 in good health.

The CDR3 DNA is TGTGCCAGCAGCTTGGCAGGGCTATATACAGATACGCAGTATTTT. Protein sequence: CASSLAGLYTDTQYF. The chain has TRBV7-2 and TRBJ2-3, with a tentative D call TRBD1 (5 bases). Per the germline V gene, CDR1 is SGHTA and CDR2 is FQGNSA. The germline V and J ends were trimmed by 3 bases and 3 bases, with 13 bases remaining between them. This CDR3 spans 15 amino acids. The whole variable domain, filled in from reference TRBV7-2 and TRBJ2-3, reads GAGVSQSPSNKVTEKGKDVELRCDPISGHTALYWYRQSLGQGLEFLIYFQGNSAPDKSGLPSDRFSAERTGGSVSTLTIQRTQQEDSAVYLCASSLAGLYTDTQYFGPGTRLTVL.